A single sample is the source of the 12 T cell receptor beta chains below, sequenced in a study of PD-1 blockade in mismatch repair-deficient tumors. Measured with immunoSEQ multiplex PCR; TCRdb has only the in-frame clones, and not every one. The repertoire includes more than 85,000 clones, 65% to 85% of them detected once, and about 6.3% sits in the top ten. Here the sequenced sample was peripheral blood, taken less than 37 weeks after starting pembrolizumab. The receptors were gathered from an adult with mismatch repair-deficient cancer.

A few counts support this clone. J is TRBJ2-3 and V is TRBV5-4; TRBD2 aligns across 9 bases. The CDR3 is 15 residues long. The V gene end was trimmed by 3 bases and the J gene end by 6 bases; junction bases not matched to a gene: 8. Germline V gene sequence: CDR1 SGHNT, CDR2 YYREEE (reference sequence). The chain's CDR3 is CASSSIIAGADTQYF. The CDR3 DNA sequence: TGTGCCAGCAGCTCGATTATAGCGGGAGCCGATACGCAGTATTTT.

The J gene is TRBJ1-4, the V gene TRBV19; no clear D gene. The CDR3 has 14 residues. V lost 6 bases and J 0 bases, leaving 8 bases between the germline ends. CDR1 is LNHDA, CDR2 SQIVND, per germline (reference sequence). The CDR3 protein is CASREYATNEKLFF. DNA for the CDR3: TGTGCCAGTAGGGAGTATGCAACTAATGAAAAACTGTTTTTT.

The CDR3 DNA is TGTGCCAGCAGCTTCGGCAGAAGGAATGAGCAGTTCTTC. This translates into CASSFGRRNEQFF. The V gene is TRBV7-9, the J gene TRBJ2-1; D gene ambiguous. The CDR3 has 13 amino acids. The V gene lost 3 bases and the J gene lost 7 bases, with 10 bases spanning the gap. CDR1 and CDR2 (germline): SEHNR, FQNEAQ (reference sequence).

The chain is built from TRBV11-2 and TRBJ2-1; 9 bases align to TRBD2. Germline V gene lookup returns CDR1 SGHAT and CDR2 FQNNGV. J lost 4 bases, V lost 5 bases, and 6 bases had no gene match. The CDR3 totals 15 residues. The chain's CDR3 is CASSPSGKQYNEQFF. CDR3 bases: TGTGCCAGCAGCCCTAGCGGGAAACAATACAATGAGCAGTTCTTC.

This clone was recorded once. The chain couples TRBV7-2 to TRBJ2-7, with 10 bases lining up with TRBD2. The junction had 2 bases not matched to a gene; V was cut back by 5 bases and J by 1 base. The CDR3 loop spans 14 amino acids. Germline V CDR1 and CDR2: SGHTA, FQGNSA. Here the CDR3 DNA reads TGTGCCAGCAGCACTAGCGGGAAATCCTACGAGCAGTACTTC. Translating it yields CASSTSGKSYEQYF.

On this clone itself: Sequence at one end of the junction differs from germline and may be a read error. V usage is TRBV19 and J usage is TRBJ2-5; 7 nucleotides agree with TRBD2. The germline CDR1 and CDR2 sequences are LNHDA and SQIVND (reference sequence). The CDR3 runs 15 residues. The CDR3 DNA sequence: TGTGCCAGTAGAGGGGCGGGAGAAGTAGGAGAGGCCCAGTACTTC. The encoded protein is CASRGAGEVGEAQYF.

CDR3 residues: CASTTPGLGTGELFF. CDR3 in DNA: TGTGCCAGCACCACTCCGGGACTAGGGACCGGGGAGCTGTTTTTT. This chain uses TRBV27 with TRBJ2-2, with 8 bases lining up with TRBD2. This CDR3 comprises 15 residues. Germline V lookup: CDR1 MNHEY, CDR2 SMNVEV (reference sequence). V lost 7 bases and J lost 5; bases outside the gene matches: 9.

Here the CDR3 reads CASSTYLAKNIQYF. The CDR3 bases are TGTGCCAGTAGTACCTATTTAGCCAAAAACATTCAGTACTTC. V gene TRBV19 combines with J gene TRBJ2-4, with D uncertain. Germline V gene lookup returns CDR1 LNHDA and CDR2 SQIVND (reference sequence). The CDR3 length is 14 residues. V was shortened by 4 bases and J by 0 bases, with 7 bases between the two germline ends. The variable domain in full, with the rest retrieved from reference TRBV19 and TRBJ2-4, is DGGITQSPKYLFRKEGQNVTLSCEQNLNHDAMYWYRQDPGQGLRLIYYSQIVNDFQKGDIAEGYSVSREKKESFPLTVTSAQKNPTAFYLCASSTYLAKNIQYFGAGTRLSVL.

The V call is TRBV19, the J call TRBJ2-7, with D hard to call. The CDR3 is made up of 12 amino acids. V gave up 5 bases and J gave up 2 bases, with 7 bases separating them. Germline V lookup: CDR1 LNHDA, CDR2 SQIVND (reference sequence). The CDR3 DNA sequence: TGTGCCAGTAGTCAGGTTCCCTACGAGCAGTACTTC. This sequence encodes CASSQVPYEQYF.

This clone was seen a single time. This sequence joins TRBV6-1 and TRBJ2-5; 8 bases line up with TRBD1. V lost 6 bases and J lost 0; bases outside the gene matches: 6. This CDR3 has 15 residues. Germline loops: CDR1 MNHNS, CDR2 SASEGT. Here the CDR3 DNA reads TGTGCCAGCAGAAGGACAGGGAGAAACCAAGAGACCCAGTACTTC. Protein product: CASRRTGRNQETQYF.

The chain recombines TRBV30 with TRBJ2-7; D uncertain. The length of the CDR3 is 13 residues. Per the germline V gene, CDR1 is GTSNPN and CDR2 is SVGIG (reference sequence). Trimming pared 2 bases from V and 0 bases from J, leaving 8 bases between. CDR3 sequence (DNA): TGTGCCTGGAGTAACCCGAGCTCCTACGAGCAGTACTTC. This sequence encodes CAWSNPSSYEQYF.

V gene TRBV5-6 combines with J gene TRBJ1-4; D is perhaps TRBD1 (6 bases). The CDR3 covers 19 residues. Germline CDR1 is SGHDT and CDR2 is YYEEEE. V lost 5 bases and J lost 0, with 23 bases in between. The CDR3, as DNA: TGTGCCAGCAGTCAATACCTTGGGGGCCAGTATGCAACTAATGAAAAACTGTTTTTT. Amino acids: CASSQYLGGQYATNEKLFF.